This is a list of T cell receptor beta chains from one sample in a study of T-cell memory formation after mild COVID-19. TCRdb used MiXCR to reprocess the 5' RACE reads, holding one entry per CDR3 protein. The sample shows 150,000 or so distinct CDR3 sequences, roughly 31% of them seen only once. What was sequenced was PBMCs or a T cell subset sorted from them (not recorded which). The origin of the receptors is an adult woman who had mild COVID-19 (a few samples of this study predate the infection). Cell type and time point are not known. CDR3s include the opening cysteine and the closing phenylalanine or tryptophan. A D gene is named only where the DNA matches it firmly. Clone size, where shown, is once, few, many, or a class for clones that have expanded.

J	size	D	V	CDR3	DNA
TRBJ2-7	-	-	TRBV7-2	CASSQQGTGYEQYF	TGTGCCAGCAGCCAACAGGGTACGGGCTACGAGCAGTACTTC
TRBJ2-7	few	-	TRBV6-1	CASSEPGGPSYEQYF	TGTGCCAGCAGTGAACCGGGGGGCCCCTCCTACGAGCAGTACTTC
TRBJ2-2	-	TRBD1	TRBV4-1	CASSQDFDRETGELFF	TGCGCCAGCAGCCAAGATTTTGACAGGGAGACCGGGGAGCTGTTTTTT
TRBJ1-1	-	-	TRBV2	CASSDRGTEAFF	TGTGCCAGCAGTGACAGGGGCACTGAAGCTTTCTTT
TRBJ2-2	few	-	TRBV24-1	CATTENSGELFF	TGTGCCACGACAGAAAATAGTGGGGAGCTGTTTTTT
TRBJ1-2	-	TRBD1	TRBV7-2	CASSSAGTGGGYTF	TGTGCCAGCAGCTCCGCCGGGACAGGGGGAGGCTACACCTTC
TRBJ2-1	-	TRBD2	TRBV5-5	CASSRTSGSLYEQFF	TGTGCCAGCAGCCGGACTAGCGGGAGTCTCTATGAGCAGTTCTTC
TRBJ2-1	few	-	TRBV7-6	CASSSKQGYKDNEQFF	TGTGCCAGCAGCTCCAAACAGGGTTACAAAGACAATGAGCAGTTCTTC
TRBJ2-4	-	-	TRBV6-2/TRBV6-3	CASSPRSGVAKNIQYF	TGTGCCAGCAGCCCCCGGTCGGGGGTAGCCAAAAACATTCAGTACTTC
TRBJ2-2	few	-	TRBV3-1	CASSDRPGELFF	TGTGCCAGCAGCGATCGCCCCGGGGAGCTGTTTTTT
TRBJ1-2	few	-	TRBV7-9	CASSPNRERYGYTF	TGTGCCAGCAGCCCCAACAGGGAGCGCTATGGCTACACCTTC
TRBJ2-3	few	TRBD2	TRBV4-1	CASKRLAGDTDTQYF	TGCGCCAGCAAAAGGCTAGCGGGGGACACAGATACGCAGTATTTT
TRBJ2-2	many	-	TRBV6-5	CASRKPGNTGELFF	TGTGCCAGCAGAAAACCAGGGAACACCGGGGAGCTGTTTTTT
TRBJ2-4	-	TRBD2	TRBV20-1	CSARAAGGGYIQYF	TGCAGTGCTAGAGCTGCGGGAGGGGGGTACATTCAGTACTTC
TRBJ2-3	-	-	TRBV20-1	CSARDPSGQRDTQYF	TGCAGTGCTAGAGACCCCTCGGGGCAGAGAGATACGCAGTATTTT
TRBJ1-2	-	TRBD1	TRBV18	CASSKGQGLKGYTF	TGTGCCAGCTCGAAGGGACAGGGCTTGAAGGGCTACACCTTC
TRBJ2-7	-	-	TRBV6-5	CASSQGDITGEQYF	TGTGCCAGCAGTCAAGGGGACATAACGGGGGAGCAGTACTTC
TRBJ2-5	many	-	TRBV9	CASSVGTTQETQYF	TGTGCCAGCAGCGTAGGGACTACTCAAGAGACCCAGTACTTC
TRBJ1-5	-	-	TRBV12-3/TRBV12-4	CASSFAGGRQPQHF	TGTGCCAGCAGTTTCGCGGGGGGGAGGCAGCCCCAGCATTTT
TRBJ2-7	few	-	TRBV11-2	CASRIPGQSYEQYF	TGTGCCAGCAGGATCCCCGGACAGTCCTACGAGCAGTACTTC
TRBJ2-3	-	-	TRBV12-3/TRBV12-4	CASSLDSGENTQYF	TGTGCCAGCAGTTTAGACTCCGGGGAAAATACGCAGTATTTT
TRBJ2-7	-	TRBD1	TRBV3-1	CASSPQTGPTYEQYF	TGTGCCAGCAGCCCACAGACAGGGCCGACCTACGAGCAGTACTTC
TRBJ1-6	-	TRBD1	TRBV7-9	CASSLGTGGAPPLHF	TGTGCCAGCAGCCTGGGGACAGGGGGCGCTCCACCCCTCCACTTT
TRBJ2-4	few	TRBD2	TRBV7-8	CASSYGGGRAVIQYF	TGTGCCAGCAGCTACGGGGGCGGGAGGGCGGTCATTCAGTACTTC
TRBJ2-1	-	TRBD2	TRBV5-6	CASSLDGRGGNEQFF	TGTGCCAGCAGCTTGGACGGGAGGGGGGGTAATGAGCAGTTCTTC
TRBJ2-1	few	TRBD2	TRBV7-9	CASSPRSAGGGNEQFF	TGTGCCAGCAGCCCCCGTAGCGCGGGAGGGGGCAATGAGCAGTTCTTC
TRBJ2-3	-	-	TRBV5-1	CASSLQPSTDTQYF	TGCGCCAGCAGCTTGCAGCCGAGCACAGATACGCAGTATTTT
TRBJ2-2	-	TRBD1	TRBV3-1	CASSQDFTGGTGELFF	TGTGCCAGCAGCCAAGATTTTACAGGGGGCACCGGGGAGCTGTTTTTT
TRBJ2-2	few	-	TRBV3-1	CASSLLATGELFF	TGTGCCAGCAGCCTACTAGCAACCGGGGAGCTGTTTTTT
TRBJ2-3	few	-	TRBV11-2	CASSSDPQGPDTQYF	TGTGCCAGCAGCTCTGACCCGCAGGGCCCAGATACGCAGTATTTT